This TCR beta chain appears in the sequencing data of a study of Ad26.COV2.S vaccination and SARS-CoV-2 variants. Treatment indicated: some 19 received Ad26.COV2.S at low or high dose, single or two shots; roughly five received placebo; per-sample allocation not given. After the first vaccine or placebo injection, samples were drawn on day 63. Its platform was an Ad26 vector, and its expressed antigen was Wuhan-strain SARS-CoV-2 spike. Per the germline V gene, CDR1 is SEHNR and CDR2 is FQNEAQ (reference sequence). Trimming stripped 8 bases from V and 0 bases from J, with 14 bases between. The CDR3 covers 14 residues. Clones were read by immunoSEQ multiplex PCR, and TCRdb kept only the in-frame ones, dropping some. The profile covers hundreds of thousands of clones, with around 89% appearing a single time and around 5.3% taken by the ten largest.

J is TRBJ2-7 and V is TRBV7-9, with D perhaps matching TRBD1 (6 bases). The sequencing here drew on peripheral blood, taken in a trial of Ad26.COV2.S vaccine versus placebo. The sequence was obtained from a person aged 18-60 years who received the Ad26.COV2.S COVID-19 vaccine or a placebo. The CDR3 here is CASRPGQSSYEQYF. The CDR3 bases are TGTGCCAGCCGACCGGGACAAAGCTCCTACGAGCAGTACTTC.